This T cell receptor beta chain was sequenced during a study of blood T cells in healthy people across ages. With a J-beta primer mix and a sample-barcoded 5' primer, a second PCR ran 7 to 11 cycles. TCRdb recomputed calls from the 5' RACE reads with MiXCR, one row per CDR3 protein. The sample shows about 770,000 distinct CDR3 sequences, under 45% of them seen only once. The ends were cut back, 7 bases at V and 2 bases at J, with 12 bases in the middle. Germline assignment: CDR1 MNHEY and CDR2 SMNVEV (reference sequence). CDR3 length: 13 residues. Study-wide findings and caveats: Naive T cell percentage and TCR beta diversity correlated strongly.

This clonotype was detected ten times or more. What it binds is not known. The sequence was obtained from a man aged 55 to 70 in good health. Sequenced: blood. The chain employs TRBV27 and TRBJ2-7; D is possibly TRBD1 or TRBD2 (5 bases each). CDR3: CASKGDGPYEQYF. The CDR3 nucleotides read TGTGCCAGCAAAGGGGACGGCCCCTACGAGCAGTACTTC.